The rows below give T cell receptor beta chains drawn from one sample of a study of PD-1 blockade in classical Hodgkin lymphoma. The data were produced by immunoSEQ multiplex PCR, yet TCRdb's version contains in-frame clones alone and is incomplete. Among about 43,000 clones listed, approximately 70% were seen once. Sequencing was performed on peripheral blood mononuclear cells (PBMCs), taken before the second cycle of nivolumab. The source is a human donor with classical Hodgkin lymphoma. Each CDR3 is given with its conserved first and last residue. D genes are given only for firm matches. Clone sizes are given selectively: once, few, many, or a class where the clone is expanded.

- TRBJ1-1 16 TRBV23-1 - CASSQCPDTENTEAFF TGCGCCAGCAGTCAATGCCCCGATACAGAAAACACTGAAGCTTTCTTT
- TRBJ2-5 17 TRBV5-1 TRBD2 CASSLQPSGGAGETQYF TGCGCCAGCAGCTTGCAACCTAGCGGGGGGGCTGGGGAGACCCAGTACTTC
- TRBJ1-5 16 TRBV11-2 TRBD1 CASSLGTGWVGQPQHF TGTGCCAGCAGCTTAGGGACAGGGTGGGTTGGACAGCCCCAGCATTTT
- TRBJ2-7 13 TRBV5-1 TRBD1 CASRKDRAYEQYF TGCGCCAGCAGAAAGGACAGGGCCTACGAGCAGTACTTC
once TRBJ2-1 19 TRBV7-9 TRBD2 CASSFPPTGSSGRPDEQFF TGTGCCAGCAGCTTCCCCCCCACGGGATCTAGCGGGAGGCCCGATGAGCAGTTCTTC
- TRBJ2-7 13 TRBV6-6 - CASSSTVHYEQYF TGTGCCAGCAGTTCGACAGTTCACTACGAGCAGTACTTC
few TRBJ2-1 15 TRBV7-3 - CASSSPQGDGGEQFF TGTGCCAGCAGCTCACCCCAGGGAGACGGGGGTGAGCAGTTCTTC
few TRBJ1-5 15 TRBV2 - CASSPWGANNQPQHF TGTGCCAGCAGTCCCTGGGGTGCTAACAATCAGCCCCAGCATTTT
- TRBJ2-1 12 TRBV18 - CASSPDHNEQFF TGTGCCAGCTCACCGGACCACAATGAGCAGTTCTTC
once TRBJ2-7 11 TRBV30 - CAWSESYEQYF TGTGCCTGGAGTGAATCCTACGAGCAGTACTTC
- TRBJ2-3 13 TRBV19 - CASHPTGADTQYF TGTGCCAGTCACCCAACCGGTGCGGATACGCAGTATTTT
- TRBJ2-6 15 TRBV19 - CASSMSASGANVLTF TGTGCCAGTAGTATGTCAGCGTCTGGGGCCAACGTCCTGACTTTC
- TRBJ2-7 15 TRBV5-6 TRBD1 CASSLVWTGVHEQYF TGTGCCAGCAGCTTGGTTTGGACAGGGGTGCACGAGCAGTACTTC
- TRBJ2-5 14 TRBV7-2 - CASSVDNLQETQYF TGTGCCAGCAGCGTGGACAACCTCCAAGAGACCCAGTACTTC
few TRBJ1-2 12 TRBV7-9 - CASKVANYGYTF TGTGCCAGCAAGGTAGCTAACTATGGCTACACCTTC
- TRBJ2-5 15 TRBV18 - CASSYSTGDQETQYF TGTGCCAGCTCTTACTCAACCGGGGACCAAGAGACCCAGTACTTC
- TRBJ2-5 10 TRBV20-1 - CSAPYTTQYF TGCAGTGCTCCCTATACAACCCAGTACTTC
- TRBJ1-2 13 TRBV7-2 TRBD1 CASRPGTGRGYTF TGTGCCAGCAGACCCGGGACAGGGAGAGGCTACACCTTC
- TRBJ1-2 16 TRBV7-8 - CASSVSPSAEHYGYTF TGTGCCAGCAGCGTCTCCCCCTCGGCGGAGCACTATGGCTACACCTTC
few TRBJ2-2 16 TRBV6-5 - CASSYGAGSATGELFF TGTGCCAGCAGTTACGGGGCGGGGTCTGCCACCGGGGAGCTGTTTTTT
- TRBJ2-5 15 TRBV5-4 - CASSFRRPQQETQYF TGTGCCAGCAGCTTTCGTCGGCCTCAACAAGAGACCCAGTACTTC
- TRBJ2-5 15 TRBV5-3 - CARSGGASLPKTQYF TGTGCCAGAAGCGGGGGAGCCTCTTTGCCCAAGACCCAGTACTTC
- TRBJ2-2 14 TRBV14 - CASSQLGATGELFF TGTGCCAGCAGCCAACTCGGGGCCACCGGGGAGCTGTTTTTT
- TRBJ2-7 13 TRBV4-3 - CASSQGGSYEQYF TGCGCCAGCAGCCAGGGTGGGAGCTACGAGCAGTACTTC
- TRBJ2-1 12 TRBV9 - CASSGLGSEQFF TGTGCCAGCAGCGGACTTGGAAGTGAGCAGTTCTTC
- TRBJ1-5 13 TRBV7-3 - CASSLISGQPQHF TGTGCCAGCAGCTTAATTTCGGGACAGCCCCAGCATTTT
- TRBJ2-5 14 TRBV10-3 - CAISDSQGAETQYF TGTGCCATCAGTGACTCCCAAGGAGCAGAGACCCAGTACTTC
- TRBJ2-1 17 TRBV9 - CASSVIPRVDNNDEQFF TGTGCCAGCAGCGTAATCCCGAGGGTAGACAACAACGATGAGCAGTTCTTC
- TRBJ2-2 15 TRBV12-5 - CASVYDGPAGGELFF TGTGCTAGTGTCTACGACGGGCCAGCCGGCGGGGAGCTGTTTTTT
- TRBJ2-7 15 TRBV30 TRBD2 CAWSVQSLADYEQYF TGTGCCTGGAGTGTACAGAGCCTAGCGGATTACGAGCAGTACTTC
- TRBJ2-3 17 TRBV7-6 TRBD2 CASSLARLAGNTDTQYF TGTGCCAGCAGCTTAGCTAGGCTAGCGGGGAACACAGATACGCAGTATTTT
- TRBJ1-6 14 TRBV7-8 - CASSHWDTSSPLHF TGTGCCAGCAGCCACTGGGACACAAGTTCACCCCTCCACTTT
- TRBJ2-3 11 TRBV10-3 - CAISAVDTQYF TGTGCCATCAGCGCGGTAGATACGCAGTATTTT